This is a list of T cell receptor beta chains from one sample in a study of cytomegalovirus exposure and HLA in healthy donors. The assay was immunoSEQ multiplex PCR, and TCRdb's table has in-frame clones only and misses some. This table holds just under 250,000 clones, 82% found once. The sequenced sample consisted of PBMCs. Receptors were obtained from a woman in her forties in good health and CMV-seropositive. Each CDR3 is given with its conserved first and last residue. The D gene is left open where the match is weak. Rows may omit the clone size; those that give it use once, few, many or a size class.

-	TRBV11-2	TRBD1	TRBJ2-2	CASSSSIGQANTGELFF	TGTGCCAGCAGCTCGTCGATAGGACAGGCCAACACCGGGGAGCTGTTTTTT
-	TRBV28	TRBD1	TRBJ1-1	CASSLTGGLAFF	TGTGCCAGCAGTTTGACAGGGGGACTTGCTTTCTTT
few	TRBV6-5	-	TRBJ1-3	CASSYGLVGSGNTIYF	TGTGCCAGCAGTTACGGGCTGGTGGGCTCTGGAAACACCATATATTTT
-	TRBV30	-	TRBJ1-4	CAWSPRRSNEKLFF	TGTGCCTGGAGCCCTAGACGGTCTAATGAAAAACTGTTTTTT
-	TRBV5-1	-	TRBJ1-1	CASRRENTEAFF	TGCGCCAGCAGAAGAGAGAACACTGAAGCTTTCTTT
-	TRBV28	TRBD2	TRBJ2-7	CASRLAGAGEQYF	TGTGCCAGCAGACTAGCGGGAGCGGGAGAGCAGTACTTC
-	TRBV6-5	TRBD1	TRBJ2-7	CASSRGREPYEQYF	TGTGCCAGCAGCAGGGGGCGGGAACCCTACGAGCAGTACTTC
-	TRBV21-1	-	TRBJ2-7	CASSKDGTGKSHEQYF	TGTGCCAGCAGCAAAGATGGGACAGGGAAGTCCCACGAGCAGTACTTC
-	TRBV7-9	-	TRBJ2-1	CAIQTTGLRGNEQFF	TGTGCCATCCAGACAACGGGACTCCGAGGCAATGAGCAGTTCTTC
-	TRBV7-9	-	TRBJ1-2	CASRPGQGTGYGYTF	TGTGCCAGCAGGCCCGGTCAGGGCACTGGCTATGGCTACACCTTC
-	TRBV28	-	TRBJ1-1	CASSFRGMGTEAFF	TGTGCCAGCAGTTTTAGGGGTATGGGCACTGAAGCTTTCTTT
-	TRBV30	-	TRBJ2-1	CAGGGPMQFF	TGTGCCGGGGGGGGGCCTATGCAGTTCTTC
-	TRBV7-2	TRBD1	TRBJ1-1	CASSLPTGRRPSNTEAFF	TGTGCCAGCAGCTTACCGACAGGGAGGCGCCCTTCGAACACTGAAGCTTTCTTT
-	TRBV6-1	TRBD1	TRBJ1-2	CASSEWTGYGYTF	TGTGCCAGCAGTGAATGGACAGGCTATGGCTACACCTTC
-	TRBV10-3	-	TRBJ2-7	CAISESRGGRDEQYF	TGTGCCATCAGTGAGTCGAGAGGGGGTCGGGACGAGCAGTACTTC
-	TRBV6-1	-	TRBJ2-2	CASSPTRGRWELFF	TGTGCCAGCAGTCCTACCCGCGGCCGTTGGGAGCTGTTTTTT
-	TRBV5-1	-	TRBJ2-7	CASSLMAVSYEQYF	TGCGCCAGCAGCTTGATGGCGGTTTCCTACGAGCAGTACTTC
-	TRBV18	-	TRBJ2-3	CASSGRQVSSTDTQYF	TGTGCCAGCTCGGGGAGACAGGTCTCGAGCACAGATACGCAGTATTTT
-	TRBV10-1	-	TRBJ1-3	CASSRGWSGNTIYF	TGCGCCAGCAGCCGAGGATGGTCTGGAAACACCATATATTTT
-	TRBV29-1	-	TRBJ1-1	CSVKLVNTEAFF	TGCAGCGTTAAGTTAGTGAACACTGAAGCTTTCTTT
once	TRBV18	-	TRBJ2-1	CASSPENNNEQFF	TGTGCCAGCTCACCAGAGAATAACAATGAGCAGTTCTTC
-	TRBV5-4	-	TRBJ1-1	CASSLVKAGRTEAFF	TGTGCCAGCAGCTTGGTTAAGGCAGGGAGGACTGAAGCTTTCTTT
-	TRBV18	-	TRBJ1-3	CASSPERDSSGNTIYF	TGTGCCAGCTCACCAGAGAGGGATAGCTCTGGAAACACCATATATTTT
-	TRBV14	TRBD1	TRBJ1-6	CASSQAGTGEGSPLHF	TGTGCCAGCAGCCAGGCCGGGACAGGAGAGGGTTCACCCCTCCACTTT
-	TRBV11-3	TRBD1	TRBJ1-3	CASSSRDRAFSGNTIYF	TGTGCCAGCAGCTCCCGGGACAGGGCATTTTCTGGAAACACCATATATTTT
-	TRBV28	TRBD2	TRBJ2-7	CASSFLYGTGGEQYF	TGTGCCAGCAGTTTCCTCTATGGTACGGGGGGAGAGCAGTACTTC
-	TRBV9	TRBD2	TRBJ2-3	CASSVAAGDSDTQYF	TGTGCCAGCAGCGTAGCCGCGGGGGACTCGGATACGCAGTATTTT
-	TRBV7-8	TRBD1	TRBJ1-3	CASSQLTGAGNTIYF	TGTGCCAGCAGCCAATTGACAGGGGCTGGAAACACCATATATTTT
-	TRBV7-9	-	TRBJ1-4	CASSLAGAPGKLFF	TGTGCCAGCAGCTTGGCAGGGGCACCGGGAAAACTGTTTTTT
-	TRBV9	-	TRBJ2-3	CASSVGPPGFTQYF	TGTGCCAGCAGCGTAGGGCCACCGGGTTTTACGCAGTATTTT
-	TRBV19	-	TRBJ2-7	CASSIGSLHYEQYF	TGTGCCAGTAGTATAGGGAGTCTACACTACGAGCAGTACTTC
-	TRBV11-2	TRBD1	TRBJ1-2	CASSPIRDRGRRGYGYTF	TGTGCCAGCAGCCCTATCCGGGACAGGGGGCGAAGGGGCTATGGCTACACCTTC
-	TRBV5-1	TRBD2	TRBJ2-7	CASSLAGGAYEQYF	TGCGCCAGCAGCTTGGCGGGGGGGGCCTACGAGCAGTACTTC